A single sample is the source of the 24 T cell receptor beta chains below, sequenced in a study of blood T cell repertoires in COVID-19. The protocol was immunoSEQ multiplex PCR, while the TCRdb copy is restricted to in-frame clones and leaves out a portion. The sample consists of around 200,000 clones, around nine tenths of them appearing once. Sequencing input: peripheral blood. The receptors derive from a man aged 55 to 69 who had recovered from COVID-19.

The genes are TRBV7-2 and TRBJ1-2, with 10 bases aligning to TRBD1. V was pared by 4 bases and J by 4 bases, with 15 bases of the junction left unmatched. Germline lookup yields CDR1 SGHTA and CDR2 FQGNSA. The CDR3 is 18 residues long. The CDR3 here is CASSYRGDRGATIYGYTF. The CDR3 DNA reads TGTGCCAGCAGCTACCGGGGGGACAGGGGAGCTACTATCTATGGCTACACCTTC.

This chain joins TRBV21-1 and TRBJ1-1; TRBD1, the table's D call, lacks a check against the DNA. TRBV21-1 is tagged as a pseudogene. CDR3 length: 14 residues. The CDR3 sequence is CASSKVCTGHEAFF. For the CDR3, the DNA is TGTGCCAGCAGCAAAGTTTGCACAGGGCATGAAGCTTTCTTT.

In this sample, this clone turned up a few times. The chain joins TRBV10-3 to TRBJ1-5, with 8 bases lining up with TRBD1. CDR3 length equals 14 residues. V gave up 8 bases and J gave up 4 bases; unmatched junction bases: 7. From germline, CDR1 is ENHRY and CDR2 SYGVKD. CDR3 DNA sequence: TGTGCCATCTCTTGGGGACAGGAAAATCAGCCCCAGCATTTT. This encodes CAISWGQENQPQHF.

The V gene is TRBV11-2, the J gene TRBJ2-1, with 12 bases that match TRBD2. The germline CDR1 and CDR2 sequences are SGHAT and FQNNGV. The CDR3 is made up of 17 amino acids. Trimming cost V 5 bases and J 4 bases; bases outside gene matches: 9. The CDR3, as DNA: TGTGCCAGCAGCCCTAGGACTAGCGGGAATCTTTACAATGAGCAGTTCTTC. It encodes CASSPRTSGNLYNEQFF.

The table lists this clone with a few counts. The chain employs TRBV11-2 and TRBJ2-6, with D hard to call. Germline CDR1 reads SGHAT; CDR2 reads FQNNGV. This CDR3 contains 18 residues. Deletions cut 0 bases from V and 0 bases from J, with 12 bases between. CDR3 DNA sequence: TGTGCCAGCAGCTTAGATCCGATCGGTGGCTCTGGGGCCAACGTCCTGACTTTC. Amino acids: CASSLDPIGGSGANVLTF.

The chain is built from TRBV19 and TRBJ2-5, with a possible D match to TRBD1 (6 bases). Germline V lookup: CDR1 LNHDA, CDR2 SQIVND (reference sequence). Between the trimmed V and J ends, which lost 10 bases and 1 base, there was a span of 16 bases. The CDR3 extends over 14 amino acids. The CDR3 loop reads CATKTGTLQETQYF. CDR3 coding DNA: TGTGCCACAAAAACCGGGACACTCCAAGAGACCCAGTACTTC.

This clone was counted once. The rearrangement links TRBV28 to TRBJ1-1; TRBD1 matches 7 bases. V lost 6 bases, J lost 1 base, and 11 bases stayed unmatched. The germline V gene has CDR1 MDHEN and CDR2 SYDVKM. This CDR3 comprises 16 residues. CDR3 bases: TGTGCCAGCAGCACCCCCCAGGCAGGGGGGAACACTGAAGCTTTCTTT. This gives the protein CASSTPQAGGNTEAFF.

The rearrangement links TRBV2 to TRBJ1-5; weak D call: TRBD1 (5 bases). Trimming pared 5 bases from V and 7 bases from J, leaving 12 bases between. Germline V CDR1 and CDR2: SNHLY, FYNNEI. This CDR3 has 13 amino acids. Here the CDR3 DNA reads TGTGCCAGCAGTCCGGGGGGGGAGCAGCCCCAGCATTTT. Its translation: CASSPGGEQPQHF.

The gene calls are TRBV27 and TRBJ1-5; maybe TRBD1 (6 bases). Trimming took off 8 bases at V and 3 bases at J, with 11 bases between the two ends. The CDR3 spans 13 residues. CDR1 is MNHEY, CDR2 SMNVEV, per germline (reference sequence). Here the CDR3 reads CASRGGANQPQHF. Here the CDR3 DNA reads TGTGCCAGCCGTGGGGGGGCCAATCAGCCCCAGCATTTT.

This rearrangement joins TRBV6-1 to TRBJ1-1; D gene ambiguous. CDR3 length: 14 residues. Germline CDR1 reads MNHNS; CDR2 reads SASEGT. Trimming pared 0 bases from V and 2 bases from J, leaving 7 bases between. The CDR3: CASSEAGTNTEAFF. The CDR3 region has the DNA TGTGCCAGCAGTGAAGCGGGCACTAACACTGAAGCTTTCTTT.

The chain carries TRBV7-3 and TRBJ2-2, with D possibly being TRBD1 (6 bases). This CDR3 region has 15 residues. V was pared by 6 bases and J by 5 bases, with 16 bases between. Germline values: CDR1 SGHTA, CDR2 FQGTGA. CDR3 in DNA: TGTGCCAGCAGTCCTATAGACACAGGGACCGGGGAGCTGTTTTTT. Translating gives CASSPIDTGTGELFF.

The chain employs TRBV9 and TRBJ2-2; 11 bases fit TRBD2. Germline trimming cut 1 base from V and 3 bases from J; bases unmatched to any gene: 2. Germline V gene lookup returns CDR1 SGDLS and CDR2 YYNGEE. The CDR3 totals 16 residues. The CDR3 reads CASSVTSGGDTGELFF. The CDR3 bases are TGTGCCAGCAGCGTAACTAGCGGGGGTGACACCGGGGAGCTGTTTTTT.

The V gene is TRBV4-3, the J gene TRBJ2-1; the match to TRBD2 covers 10 bases. Losses at the gene ends were 1 base for V and 5 bases for J; bases not matched to a gene: 5. Germline CDR1 reads LGHNA; CDR2 reads YSLEER. The CDR3 has 16 residues. The CDR3 sequence is CASSQVASGGNNEQFF. The CDR3 nucleotides read TGCGCCAGCAGCCAAGTCGCTAGCGGGGGCAACAATGAGCAGTTCTTC.

The chain carries TRBV28 and TRBJ2-1; 8 positions agree with TRBD1. Germline CDR1 reads MDHEN; CDR2 reads SYDVKM. Trimming cost V 1 base and J 6 bases; bases outside gene matches: 5. The CDR3 extends over 15 amino acids. Here the CDR3 reads CASSLSGQGLNEQFF. The CDR3 nucleotides read TGTGCCAGCAGTTTATCAGGACAGGGACTCAATGAGCAGTTCTTC. The complete variable domain, with remaining parts taken from reference TRBV28 and TRBJ2-1, reads DVKVTQSSRYLVKRTGEKVFLECVQDMDHENMFWYRQDPGLGLRLIYFSYDVKMKEKGDIPEGYSVSREKKERFSLILESASTNQTSMYLCASSLSGQGLNEQFFGPGTRLTVL.

The chain recombines TRBV11-2 with TRBJ2-1; 9 positions agree with TRBD2. The germline V gene encodes CDR1 SGHAT and CDR2 FQNNGV. The CDR3 covers 16 residues. V lost 3 bases and J lost 1; bases outside the gene matches: 4. CDR3 nucleotides: TGTGCCAGCAGCTTTAGCGGGAGCCAATCCTACAATGAGCAGTTCTTC. This translates into CASSFSGSQSYNEQFF.

The gene calls are TRBV13 and TRBJ1-3; D remains unclear. This CDR3 comprises 16 residues. V lost 2 bases, J lost 2 bases, and 13 bases lay in between. The germline V gene has CDR1 PRHDT and CDR2 FYEKMQ (reference sequence). CDR3 amino acids: CASSLFVRAAGNTIYF. CDR3 nucleotide sequence: TGTGCCAGCAGCTTATTCGTGCGGGCTGCTGGAAACACCATATATTTT.

A remark on this clone: A junction boundary mismatches the germline segment, possibly from a read error. The gene calls are TRBV7-9 and TRBJ1-1; D remains ambiguous. This CDR3 contains 13 residues. From germline, CDR1 is SEHNR and CDR2 FQNEAQ (reference sequence). The CDR3 is CASTLFGSTEAFF. The CDR3 region has the DNA TGTGCCAGCACCTTATTCGGGAGCACTGAAGCTTTCTTT.

V is TRBV18 and J is TRBJ2-7; 8 bases agree with TRBD1. Germline CDR1 and CDR2: KGHSH and LQKENI. Trimming took 2 bases from V and 5 from J; bases not matched to a gene: 2. CDR3 length: 13 residues. The CDR3 loop reads CASSPGTGNEQYF. Written as DNA, the CDR3 is TGTGCCAGCTCACCAGGGACAGGTAACGAGCAGTACTTC.

This rearrangement joins TRBV5-1 to TRBJ1-2, with 9 bases identical to TRBD1. The CDR3 length is 12 residues. The germline V gene encodes CDR1 SGHRS and CDR2 YFSETQ. The V and J ends lost 4 bases and 7 bases, in that order; junction bases with no gene match: 2. CDR3 coding DNA: TGCGCCAGCAGCACGGGACAGGGTGGCTACACCTTC. Amino acid sequence: CASSTGQGGYTF.

This clone appeared many times. The chain links TRBV28 to TRBJ2-6; tentative D call: TRBD1 (5 bases). CDR3 length: 15 residues. From germline, CDR1 is MDHEN and CDR2 SYDVKM. V was clipped by 5 bases and J by 3 bases, with 11 bases between them. In nucleotides, the CDR3 is TGTGCCAGCAGTCGGCAGGGTGTTGGGGCCAACGTCCTGACTTTC. Translation gives CASSRQGVGANVLTF. The variable domain in full, completed from reference TRBV28 and TRBJ2-6, reads DVKVTQSSRYLVKRTGEKVFLECVQDMDHENMFWYRQDPGLGLRLIYFSYDVKMKEKGDIPEGYSVSREKKERFSLILESASTNQTSMYLCASSRQGVGANVLTFGAGSRLTVL.

The chain has TRBV18 and TRBJ2-7, with TRBD2 matching 7 bases. Germline V gene lookup returns CDR1 KGHSH and CDR2 LQKENI. Trimming took 2 bases from V and 2 from J; bases not matched to a gene: 9. There are 16 residues in the CDR3. The CDR3 region is CASSPNRASGPYEQYF. CDR3 coding DNA: TGTGCCAGCTCACCAAACCGCGCTAGCGGCCCCTACGAGCAGTACTTC. The whole variable domain, filled in from reference TRBV18 and TRBJ2-7, reads NAGVMQNPRHLVRRRGQEARLRCSPMKGHSHVYWYRQLPEEGLKFMVYLQKENIIDESGMPKERFSAEFPKEGPSILRIQQVVRGDSAAYFCASSPNRASGPYEQYFGPGTRLTVT.

The V and J genes are TRBV12-3 or TRBV12-4 and TRBJ2-5, with D tentatively TRBD2 (6 bases). The CDR3 length is 13 residues. V shed 6 bases and J shed 5 bases, with 13 bases lying between them. The CDR3 coding sequence is TGTGCCAGCAGCATCATTGGAGGGGAGACCCAGTACTTC. Protein: CASSIIGGETQYF.

As concerns this clone: Additional DNA sequences in this sample encode the identical CDR3. The chain joins TRBV3-1 (or the pseudogene TRBV3-2) to TRBJ1-1; no definite D call. CDR3 length: 13 amino acids. Germline V lookup: CDR1 LGHDT, CDR2 YNNKEL (reference sequence). V lost 3 bases, J lost 5 bases, and 10 bases lay in between. CDR3 nucleotides: TGTGCCAGCAGCCAGGGAGGAGGAACTGAAGCTTTCTTT. It is translated as CASSQGGGTEAFF.

V usage is TRBV6-5 and J usage is TRBJ2-1, with D possibly TRBD1 on 6 matching bases. The length of the CDR3 is 13 residues. V was trimmed by 2 bases and J by 13 bases, leaving 15 bases between them. Germline lookup yields CDR1 MNHEY and CDR2 SVGAGI. CDR3: CASSYPGTGNQFF. The CDR3 DNA follows: TGTGCCAGCAGTTACCCAGGAACAGGGAACCAGTTCTTC.